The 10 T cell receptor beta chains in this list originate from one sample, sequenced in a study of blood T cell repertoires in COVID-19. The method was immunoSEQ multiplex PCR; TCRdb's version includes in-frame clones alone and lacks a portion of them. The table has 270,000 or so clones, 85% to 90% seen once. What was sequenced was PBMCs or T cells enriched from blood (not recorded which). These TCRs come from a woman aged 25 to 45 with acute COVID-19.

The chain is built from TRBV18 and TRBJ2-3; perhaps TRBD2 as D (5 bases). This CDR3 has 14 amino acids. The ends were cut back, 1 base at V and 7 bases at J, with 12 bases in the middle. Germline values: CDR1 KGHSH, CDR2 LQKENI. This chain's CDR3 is CASSPLAQRNTQYF. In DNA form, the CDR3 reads TGTGCCAGCTCACCACTAGCGCAGAGGAATACGCAGTATTTT.

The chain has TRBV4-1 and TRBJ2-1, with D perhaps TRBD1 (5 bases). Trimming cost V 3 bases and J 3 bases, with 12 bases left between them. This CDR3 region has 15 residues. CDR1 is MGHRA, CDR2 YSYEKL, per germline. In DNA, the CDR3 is TGCGCCAGCAGCCAGTACCTCGACAGCTACAATGAGCAGTTCTTC. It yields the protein CASSQYLDSYNEQFF.

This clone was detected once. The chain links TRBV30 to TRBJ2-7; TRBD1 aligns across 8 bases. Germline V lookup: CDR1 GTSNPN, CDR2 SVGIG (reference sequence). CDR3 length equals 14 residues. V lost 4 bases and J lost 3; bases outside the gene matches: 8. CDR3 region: CAWNTRTGNYEQYF. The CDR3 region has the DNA TGTGCCTGGAACACGCGGACAGGGAACTACGAGCAGTACTTC.

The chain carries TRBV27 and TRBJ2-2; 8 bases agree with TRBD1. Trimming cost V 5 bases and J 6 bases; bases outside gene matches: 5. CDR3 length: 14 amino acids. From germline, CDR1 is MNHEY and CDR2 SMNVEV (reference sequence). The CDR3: CASSMPGGAGELFF. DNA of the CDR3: TGTGCCAGCAGTATGCCAGGGGGCGCCGGGGAGCTGTTTTTT.

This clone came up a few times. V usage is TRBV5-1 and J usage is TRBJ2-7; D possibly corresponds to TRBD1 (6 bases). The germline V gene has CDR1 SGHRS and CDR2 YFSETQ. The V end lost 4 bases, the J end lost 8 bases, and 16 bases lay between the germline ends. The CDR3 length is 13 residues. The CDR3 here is CASSVESGVKQYF. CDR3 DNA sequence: TGCGCCAGCAGCGTTGAATCAGGGGTGAAGCAGTACTTC.

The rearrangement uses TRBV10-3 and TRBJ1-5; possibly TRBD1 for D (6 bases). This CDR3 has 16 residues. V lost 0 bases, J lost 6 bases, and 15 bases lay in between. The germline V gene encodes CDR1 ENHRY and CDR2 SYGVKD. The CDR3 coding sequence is TGTGCCATCAGTGAGTCACAACAGGGCGGGAGTCAGCCCCAGCATTTT. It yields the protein CAISESQQGGSQPQHF.

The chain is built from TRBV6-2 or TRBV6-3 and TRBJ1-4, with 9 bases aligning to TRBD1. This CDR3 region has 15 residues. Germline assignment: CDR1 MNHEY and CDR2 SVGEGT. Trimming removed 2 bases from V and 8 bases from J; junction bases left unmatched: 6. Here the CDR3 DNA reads TGTGCCAGCAGTTACCCGGACAGGGGTGAAGAAAAACTGTTTTTT. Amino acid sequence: CASSYPDRGEEKLFF.

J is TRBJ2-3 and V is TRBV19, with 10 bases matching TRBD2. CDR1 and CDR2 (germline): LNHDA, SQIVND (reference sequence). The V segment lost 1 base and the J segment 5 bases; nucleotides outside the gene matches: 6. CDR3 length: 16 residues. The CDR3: CASSIGLAGVGDTQYF. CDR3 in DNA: TGTGCCAGTAGTATAGGGCTAGCGGGAGTTGGAGATACGCAGTATTTT.

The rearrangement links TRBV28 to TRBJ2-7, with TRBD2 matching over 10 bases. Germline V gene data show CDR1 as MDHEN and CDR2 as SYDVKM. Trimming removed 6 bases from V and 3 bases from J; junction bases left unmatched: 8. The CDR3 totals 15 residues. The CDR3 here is CASSPKGLASYEQYF. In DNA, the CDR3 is TGTGCCAGCAGCCCCAAGGGACTAGCGAGCTACGAGCAGTACTTC.

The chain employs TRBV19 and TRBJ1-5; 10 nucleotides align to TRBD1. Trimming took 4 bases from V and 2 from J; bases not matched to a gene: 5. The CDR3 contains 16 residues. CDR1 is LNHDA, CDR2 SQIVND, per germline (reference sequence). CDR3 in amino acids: CASSRQGAWGNQPQHF. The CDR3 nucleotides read TGTGCCAGTAGTAGACAGGGGGCCTGGGGCAATCAGCCCCAGCATTTT.